A single sample is the source of the 13 T cell receptor beta chains below, sequenced in a study of T cells after yellow fever vaccination. Each CDR3 protein gets one entry after TCRdb re-called the 5' RACE reads with MiXCR. The sample consists of some 120,000 distinct CDR3 sequences, over 12% of them appearing once. Sequenced material: CD8+ T cells sorted from PBMCs, taken 5 days after the yellow fever booster vaccination. Every receptor here comes from a man younger than 35 who received the YFV17D yellow fever vaccine.

This clonotype was observed a handful of times. The chain employs TRBV12-3 or TRBV12-4 and TRBJ2-7, with 9 bases fitting TRBD2. The CDR3 consists of 14 residues. V was pared by 5 bases and J by 12 bases, with 14 bases of the junction left unmatched. The CDR3 loop is CASSQTGLAERGYF. The CDR3 nucleotides read TGTGCCAGCAGTCAGACGGGACTAGCTGAGAGAGGGTACTTC.

The rearrangement links TRBV7-9 to TRBJ1-4; possible D gene TRBD1, 5 bases. CDR3 length: 15 amino acids. Germline assignment: CDR1 SEHNR and CDR2 FQNEAQ (reference sequence). The V gene lost 5 bases and the J gene lost 7 bases, with 17 bases spanning the gap. CDR3 region: CASSPEGGVGEKLFF. CDR3 coding DNA: TGTGCCAGCAGCCCTGAAGGAGGGGTTGGTGAAAAACTGTTTTTT.

The CDR3 spells CSASHRDFAYEQYV. CDR3 bases: TGCAGTGCTAGTCACCGGGACTTTGCCTACGAGCAGTACGTC. The V gene is TRBV20-1, the J gene TRBJ2-7; maybe TRBD2 (6 bases). This CDR3 contains 14 residues. Trimming took 3 bases from V and 2 from J, leaving 14 bases between them. In germline, CDR1 is DFQATT, CDR2 SNEGSKA (reference sequence).

This clonotype was counted only a few times. This chain links TRBV5-6 with TRBJ2-1; perhaps TRBD2 as D (6 bases). Germline V CDR1 and CDR2: SGHDT, YYEEEE. CDR3 length: 13 amino acids. The V and J ends lost 0 bases and 8 bases respectively, with 9 bases between them. CDR3 in DNA: TGTGCCAGCAGCTTGGAACTAGCATATGAGCAGTTCTTC. Its translation: CASSLELAYEQFF.

This clonotype was picked up a small number of times. The genes are TRBV6-6 and TRBJ2-1; 7 bases map to TRBD1. Germline V gives CDR1 MNHNY, CDR2 SVGAGI (reference sequence). The CDR3 has 15 residues. V shed 5 bases and J 9 bases; nucleotides not matched to a gene: 13. The DNA of the CDR3 is TGTGCCAGCAGTCTCACCCGGGACAGATCAAGTGAGCAGTTCTTC. Translating gives CASSLTRDRSSEQFF.

This clonotype was observed a handful of times. V usage is TRBV27 and J usage is TRBJ2-1, with a weak D call TRBD2 (5 bases). CDR1 is MNHEY and CDR2 is SMNVEV in the germline V gene (reference sequence). This CDR3 region has 14 residues. Trimming cost V 10 bases and J 0 bases, with 13 bases left between them. CDR3 DNA: TGTGCCACCCGACGGGGTAGCTCCTACAATGAGCAGTTCTTC. Translated: CATRRGSSYNEQFF.

In this sample, this clonotype turned up a few times. This rearrangement joins TRBV6-1 to TRBJ2-7; possibly TRBD2 for D (6 bases). Germline CDR1 reads MNHNS; CDR2 reads SASEGT. This CDR3 comprises 15 residues. V gave up 8 bases and J gave up 0 bases, with 17 bases separating them. This CDR3 is CASGLGGDGSYEQYF. In DNA, the CDR3 is TGTGCCAGCGGATTGGGAGGCGACGGCTCCTACGAGCAGTACTTC.

This chain uses TRBV19 with TRBJ1-1, with D unclear. CDR3 length: 13 amino acids. CDR1 and CDR2 from the germline V gene are LNHDA and SQIVND (reference sequence). Between the trimmed V and J ends, which lost 5 bases and 5 bases, there was a span of 12 bases. For the CDR3, the DNA is TGTGCCAGTAGTCCCAGCGGAAGGACTGAAGCTTTCTTT. This encodes CASSPSGRTEAFF. Together with reference TRBV19 and TRBJ1-1, the CDR3 gives the full variable domain: DGGITQSPKYLFRKEGQNVTLSCEQNLNHDAMYWYRQDPGQGLRLIYYSQIVNDFQKGDIAEGYSVSREKKESFPLTVTSAQKNPTAFYLCASSPSGRTEAFFGQGTRLTVV.

This clonotype was counted a few times. CDR3: CASSQDRLNTGELFF. The CDR3 nucleotides read TGCGCCAGCAGCCAGGACAGGTTGAACACCGGGGAGCTGTTTTTT. The V and J genes are TRBV4-3 and TRBJ2-2; 7 bases are shared with TRBD1. Germline V CDR1 and CDR2: LGHNA, YSLEER. With 3 bases clipped from V and 1 base from J, the junction kept 2 bases outside the gene matches. The CDR3 contains 15 residues.

The chain joins TRBV4-1 to TRBJ2-5, with 8 bases aligning to TRBD1. With 1 base clipped from V and 5 bases from J, the junction kept 6 bases outside the gene matches. Germline CDR1 and CDR2: MGHRA and YSYEKL. CDR3 size: 15 residues. CDR3 nucleotides: TGCGCCAGCAGCCAAGTTGGGCGACAGGGGGAGACCCAGTACTTC. Amino acids: CASSQVGRQGETQYF.

This clonotype was recorded a few times. This rearrangement joins TRBV29-1 to TRBJ2-5, with 11 nucleotides matching TRBD2. V dropped 6 bases and J dropped 4; count of bases not matched to a gene: 7. The CDR3 runs 14 residues. The germline CDR1 and CDR2 sequences are SQVTM and ANQGSEA. CDR3 loop: CSVELAGGGETQYF. Written as DNA, the CDR3 is TGCAGCGTGGAGCTAGCGGGGGGCGGAGAGACCCAGTACTTC.

V and J are TRBV4-2 and TRBJ2-3; 15 bases are shared with TRBD2. Per germline, CDR1 LGHNA and CDR2 YNFKEQ. This CDR3 is built from 21 residues. The V and J ends lost 1 base and 2 bases, in that order; junction bases with no gene match: 13. CDR3 coding DNA: TGTGCCAGCAGCCAAGCTTTCTTAGGACTAGCGGGGGGGAAAAACACAGATACGCAGTATTTT. Translating it yields CASSQAFLGLAGGKNTDTQYF.

The V and J genes are TRBV6-2 or TRBV6-3 and TRBJ2-1, with D perhaps matching TRBD2 (7 bases). The germline gives CDR1 MNHEY, CDR2 SVGEGT. The germline V and J ends were trimmed by 3 bases and 10 bases, with 16 bases remaining between them. The CDR3 length is 14 residues. CDR3 in DNA: TGTGCCAGCAGTTATGGGGGGGGGCCACCCGAGCAGTTCTTC. As protein: CASSYGGGPPEQFF.